The sequence of this T cell receptor beta chain was determined in a study of blood T cell repertoires in COVID-19. Study-level information: Samples representing acute and convalescent COVID-19 were sourced from the United States, Italy and Spain. T cells, B-cell-depleted T cells, or PBMCs supplied cDNA or gDNA.

V was pared by 4 bases and J by 2 bases, with 9 bases between. This CDR3 is built from 14 residues. Germline CDR1 is LGHNA and CDR2 is YSLEER. Original methodology: Reference gene primer amplification gave estimated nucleated cell counts. Assay used: immunoSEQ multiplex PCR; TCRdb lists only in-frame clones, some missing. D and trimming were read from the DNA, whereas the V and J calls and clone size are those reported in that table. The sample includes roughly 60,000 clones, roughly 88% of them seen just once. Sequences were obtained from peripheral blood. The chain has TRBV4-3 and TRBJ2-1; possibly TRBD1 for D (6 bases). The sequence derives from a human donor in a cohort sampled during active COVID-19. The CDR3: CASSPRTAYNEQFF. The CDR3 nucleotides read TGCGCCAGCAGCCCCAGGACAGCCTACAATGAGCAGTTCTTC.